The 20 T cell receptor beta chains in this list originate from one sample, sequenced in a study of T cells after yellow fever vaccination. TCRdb itself ran the 5' RACE reads through MiXCR, one entry per CDR3 protein. This sample has some 340,000 distinct CDR3 sequences, with about 11% found just once. The source material was CD4+ T cells sorted from PBMCs, sampled 45 days after the yellow fever booster vaccination. The origin of the receptors is a man in his late teens or twenties who received the YFV17D yellow fever vaccine.

This clonotype has a count of ten or more. The V gene is TRBV5-1, the J gene TRBJ2-1, with 9 bases aligning to TRBD2. The V gene end was trimmed by 0 bases and the J gene end by 8 bases; junction bases not matched to a gene: 6. Germline values: CDR1 SGHRS, CDR2 YFSETQ. The CDR3 sequence is 15 residues long. The CDR3 DNA follows: TGCGCCAGCAGCTTGGGCGGGGGGGCTTTGGATGAGCAGTTCTTC. It specifies CASSLGGGALDEQFF.

The V and J genes are TRBV15 and TRBJ2-5; 7 bases agree with TRBD1. The V and J ends lost 5 bases and 2 bases, in that order; junction bases with no gene match: 5. The CDR3 runs to 14 residues. The germline gives CDR1 LNHNV, CDR2 YYDKDF (reference sequence). The CDR3 nucleotides are TGTGCCACCAGCGGAAGGGGGCGTCAAGAGACCCAGTACTTC. Residues: CATSGRGRQETQYF.

The chain employs TRBV2 and TRBJ1-1, with D possibly matching TRBD1 (5 bases). CDR1 and CDR2 (germline): SNHLY, FYNNEI. This CDR3 spans 13 amino acids. Trimming took off 7 bases at V and 1 base at J, with 10 bases between the two ends. CDR3 loop: CASIGGGNTEAFF. The CDR3 nucleotides are TGTGCCAGCATCGGGGGAGGGAACACTGAAGCTTTCTTT.

The table lists this clonotype with many counts. This chain uses TRBV6-2 or TRBV6-3 with TRBJ2-2; the match to TRBD1 covers 9 bases. Germline V gene sequence: CDR1 MNHEY, CDR2 SVGEGT. The trim removed 6 bases at V and 0 bases at J, leaving 8 bases unmatched. This CDR3 contains 17 residues. CDR3 nucleotides: TGTGCCAGCAGAACGGACAGGGGACGGTCGAACACCGGGGAGCTGTTTTTT. It codes for CASRTDRGRSNTGELFF.

The chain links TRBV20-1 to TRBJ1-3; perhaps TRBD1 as D (6 bases). V lost 2 bases to trimming and J lost 1 base, with 15 bases between them. Germline V gene sequence: CDR1 DFQATT, CDR2 SNEGSKA (reference sequence). This CDR3 has 16 amino acids. CDR3 amino acids: CSARSLGGKSGNTIYF. CDR3 nucleotides: TGCAGTGCTAGATCCCTCGGGGGCAAGTCTGGAAACACCATATATTTT.

V and J are TRBV7-9 and TRBJ2-1; D not resolved. The length of the CDR3 is 15 residues. Trimming removed 3 bases from V and 4 bases from J, with 13 bases in between. Germline CDR1 reads SEHNR; CDR2 reads FQNEAQ (reference sequence). The CDR3 DNA sequence: TGTGCCAGCAGCTTGGACGGCATACCGTACAATGAGCAGTTCTTC. It codes for CASSLDGIPYNEQFF.

A few counts support this clonotype. This chain uses TRBV6-2 or TRBV6-3 with TRBJ1-5; perhaps TRBD1 as D (6 bases). Trimming took 8 bases from V and 5 from J, leaving 13 bases between them. The CDR3 runs to 13 residues. Germline V gene lookup returns CDR1 MNHEY and CDR2 SVGEGT. This chain's CDR3 is CASGYTGYQPQHF. The DNA of the CDR3 is TGTGCCAGCGGGTACACAGGGTATCAGCCCCAGCATTTT.

This clonotype appeared a few times. The chain recombines TRBV2 with TRBJ1-6; D ambiguous. This CDR3 is 13 amino acids long. V shed 7 bases and J shed 10 bases, with 14 bases lying between them. Germline V gene data show CDR1 as SNHLY and CDR2 as FYNNEI. Here the CDR3 DNA reads TGTGCCAGCAATCTGTCAGGTGACTCACCCCTCCACTTT. Encoded protein: CASNLSGDSPLHF.

V usage is TRBV20-1 and J usage is TRBJ1-2; tentatively, D is TRBD1 (6 bases). The CDR3 contains 15 residues. Deletions cut 5 bases from V and 6 bases from J, with 22 bases between. The germline gives CDR1 DFQATT, CDR2 SNEGSKA (reference sequence). CDR3 nucleotides: TGCAGTGCTCGGAAAAGGGGGGAAGGGTCCGATGGCTACACCTTC. Its protein is CSARKRGEGSDGYTF.

The chain carries TRBV12-3 or TRBV12-4 and TRBJ2-1; tentative D call: TRBD2 (7 bases). Trimming removed 0 bases from V and 12 bases from J, with 15 bases in between. This CDR3 region has 14 residues. CDR3 residues: CASSLARGGLTQFF. The CDR3 DNA sequence: TGTGCCAGCAGTTTAGCTAGGGGGGGCCTAACGCAGTTCTTC.

The J gene is TRBJ2-7, the V gene TRBV30; D possibly corresponds to TRBD1 (6 bases). Between the trimmed V and J ends, which lost 1 base and 4 bases, there was a span of 20 bases. The length of the CDR3 is 16 residues. The germline CDR1 and CDR2 sequences are GTSNPN and SVGIG (reference sequence). The CDR3 loop is CAWSAIDRPPFYEQYF. CDR3 coding DNA: TGTGCCTGGAGTGCCATCGACAGGCCACCCTTTTACGAGCAGTACTTC.

The chain links TRBV6-1 to TRBJ1-4, with D unresolved. This CDR3 is 16 amino acids long. The V gene's germline CDR1 is MNHNS and CDR2 SASEGT. The V end was cut by 4 bases, the J end by 7 bases, with 19 bases between. The CDR3 sequence is CASSVRFGVSVEKLFF. CDR3 nucleotides: TGTGCCAGCAGTGTTCGATTCGGGGTTTCAGTTGAAAAACTGTTTTTT.

The chain recombines TRBV27 with TRBJ1-1; TRBD1 agrees at 11 bases. Germline V lookup: CDR1 MNHEY, CDR2 SMNVEV (reference sequence). This CDR3 has 21 residues. V lost 0 bases and J lost 3; bases outside the gene matches: 18. Here the CDR3 DNA reads TGTGCCAGCAGTTTATCTCCCCTCAGGACAGGGGGCGCGACTAGGGACACTGAAGCTTTCTTT. Translated: CASSLSPLRTGGATRDTEAFF.

The chain is built from TRBV5-8 and TRBJ1-2; TRBD1 agrees at 8 bases. V lost 5 bases to trimming and J lost 3 bases; unmatched junction nucleotides: 9. The CDR3 length is 15 residues. The germline gives CDR1 SGHTS, CDR2 YDEGEE. The CDR3 nucleotides are TGTGCCAGCAGGGACAGGGAAAGTGGTTACTATGGCTACACCTTC. Translating it yields CASRDRESGYYGYTF. The variable domain in full, completed from reference TRBV5-8 and TRBJ1-2, reads EAGVTQSPTHLIKTRGQQATLRCSPISGHTSVYWYQQALGLGLQFLLWYDEGEERNRGNFPPRFSGRQFPNYSSELNVNALELEDSALYLCASRDRESGYYGYTFGSGTRLTVV.

This clonotype was counted between two and nine times. This chain uses TRBV2 with TRBJ1-1; D is unresolved. V was trimmed by 1 base and J by 0 bases, leaving 9 bases between them. Germline V gene sequence: CDR1 SNHLY, CDR2 FYNNEI. The CDR3 has 15 amino acids. The CDR3 spells CASSEVAGMNTEAFF. In nucleotides, the CDR3 is TGTGCCAGCAGTGAAGTAGCCGGGATGAACACTGAAGCTTTCTTT. Full variable domain (remainder filled in from reference TRBV2 and TRBJ1-1): EPEVTQTPSHQVTQMGQEVILRCVPISNHLYFYWYRQILGQKVEFLVSFYNNEISEKSEIFDDQFSVERPDGSNFTLKIRSTKLEDSAMYFCASSEVAGMNTEAFFGQGTRLTVV.

This rearrangement joins TRBV20-1 to TRBJ1-2, with 7 bases identical to TRBD1. Per the germline V gene, CDR1 is DFQATT and CDR2 is SNEGSKA (reference sequence). Unmatched junction bases numbered 5, after V lost 4 bases and J lost 0 bases. The CDR3 contains 14 residues. The chain's CDR3 is CSANRQGPNYGYTF. The CDR3 nucleotides are TGCAGTGCTAATAGACAGGGACCTAACTATGGCTACACCTTC.

This clonotype was recorded many times. This sequence joins TRBV7-2 and TRBJ2-5, with 7 bases aligning to TRBD2. The CDR3 runs to 20 residues. CDR1 SGHTA and CDR2 FQGNSA come from the germline V gene. V shed 4 bases and J 4 bases; nucleotides not matched to a gene: 24. In DNA, the CDR3 is TGTGCCAGCAGCTCCCTCCCAACTAGGCGCGGGAGCCCCACCGGAGAGACCCAGTACTTC. This sequence encodes CASSSLPTRRGSPTGETQYF.

In its sample, this clonotype was seen a few times. The chain has TRBV5-5 and TRBJ1-6; TRBD1 might be the D (5 bases). The CDR3 has 17 amino acids. CDR1 is SGHKS, CDR2 YYEKEE, per germline (reference sequence). V gave up 0 bases and J gave up 7 bases, with 17 bases separating them. CDR3 amino acids: CASSLEFRDGKNSPLHF. The DNA for the CDR3 is TGTGCCAGCAGCTTGGAGTTCCGGGACGGAAAAAATTCACCCCTCCACTTT.

This clonotype was seen more than once but under ten times. The genes are TRBV3-1 and TRBJ1-2; D not resolved. The germline CDR1 and CDR2 sequences are LGHDT and YNNKEL (reference sequence). The length of the CDR3 is 15 residues. V was cut by 1 base and J by 6 bases, with 15 bases left in between. The CDR3 DNA sequence: TGTGCCAGCAGCCAAGGTTCTATTAGGGTACATGGCTACACCTTC. It codes for CASSQGSIRVHGYTF.

The V gene is TRBV25-1, the J gene TRBJ2-7; possible D gene TRBD1, 6 bases. This CDR3 comprises 11 residues. The germline V gene encodes CDR1 MGHDK and CDR2 SYGVNS. V was pared by 8 bases and J by 6 bases, with 11 bases between. Here the CDR3 DNA reads TGTGCCAGCCGCAGGGGAGCCGAGCAGTACTTC. This translates into CASRRGAEQYF.